These 10 T cell receptor beta chains came from one sample sequenced in a study of cytomegalovirus exposure and HLA in healthy donors. Researchers ran the PCR with 60 Vbeta and 13 Jbeta primers. The method was immunoSEQ multiplex PCR; TCRdb's version includes in-frame clones alone and lacks a portion of them. This table has hundreds of thousands of clones, roughly four fifths appearing once. The sample consisted of PBMCs. Receptor source: a woman aged 35 to 49 in good health and CMV-seronegative.

The chain recombines TRBV19 with TRBJ2-5, with D hard to call. This CDR3 region has 12 residues. The germline V gene has CDR1 LNHDA and CDR2 SQIVND (reference sequence). V was cut by 10 bases and J by 2 bases, with 11 bases left in between. CDR3 nucleotide sequence: TGTGCCACGAGACACGAGCAAGAGACCCAGTACTTC. As protein: CATRHEQETQYF.

The chain recombines TRBV21-1 with TRBJ1-4; TRBD1 was called by the table and not checked on the DNA. TRBV21-1 is classified as a pseudogene. There are 14 residues in the CDR3. In nucleotides, the CDR3 is TGTGCCAGCCCCAAGACAGGGGGCTCAGAAAAACTGTTTTTT. Translation gives CASPKTGGSEKLFF.

The chain combines TRBV18 with TRBJ1-4; possibly TRBD1 for D (5 bases). The germline V and J ends were trimmed by 3 bases and 8 bases, with 10 bases remaining between them. The CDR3 contains 13 residues. CDR1 is KGHSH and CDR2 is LQKENI in the germline V gene. CDR3 residues: CASSPAGHEKLFF. CDR3 coding DNA: TGTGCCAGCTCACCTGCGGGGCACGAAAAACTGTTTTTT.

Only one count was recorded for this clone. The chain combines TRBV4-3 with TRBJ1-4; D possibly corresponds to TRBD1 (6 bases). Trimming took off 4 bases at V and 9 bases at J, with 18 bases between the two ends. Germline V CDR1 and CDR2: LGHNA, YSLEER. This CDR3 spans 15 amino acids. CDR3 DNA: TGCGCCAGCAGCCCCGAAGGGGGTCGAGTGAAAAAACTGTTTTTT. This encodes CASSPEGGRVKKLFF.

CDR3 coding DNA: TGCGCCAGCAGCCTCGGACAGGGGGGAACCGGGGAGCTGTTTTTT. Translated, it gives CASSLGQGGTGELFF. The gene calls are TRBV4-3 and TRBJ2-2; TRBD1 aligns across 10 bases. The CDR3 totals 15 residues. The J segment lost 5 bases and the V segment lost 4 bases, leaving 4 bases of the junction unmatched. Per the germline V gene, CDR1 is LGHNA and CDR2 is YSLEER.

J is TRBJ2-5 and V is TRBV7-9, with 10 bases fitting TRBD2. The length of the CDR3 is 15 residues. CDR1 and CDR2 from the germline V gene are SEHNR and FQNEAQ (reference sequence). J gave up 5 bases and V 0 bases, and 3 bases lay outside the gene matches. The CDR3, as DNA: TGTGCCAGCAGCTTAGCGGCTAGCGGGGGTGAGACCCAGTACTTC. It yields the protein CASSLAASGGETQYF. Full variable domain (remainder filled in from reference TRBV7-9 and TRBJ2-5): DTGVSQNPRHKITKRGQNVTFRCDPISEHNRLYWYRQTLGQGPEFLTYFQNEAQLEKSRLLSDRFSAERPKGSFSTLEIQRTEQGDSAMYLCASSLAASGGETQYFGPGTRLLVL.

This clone has only one observation. The gene calls are TRBV30 and TRBJ1-6, with TRBD1 identical over 7 bases. This CDR3 spans 16 amino acids. The J segment lost 0 bases and the V segment lost 4 bases, leaving 6 bases of the junction unmatched. The germline V gene has CDR1 GTSNPN and CDR2 SVGIG (reference sequence). The CDR3 sequence: CAWKRGGGSYNSPLHF. Here the CDR3 DNA reads TGTGCCTGGAAGAGAGGGGGCGGCTCCTATAATTCACCCCTCCACTTT.

This chain connects TRBV18 to TRBJ1-1, with 9 bases matching TRBD1. The CDR3 is 14 residues long. Germline CDR1 KGHSH, CDR2 LQKENI. V was pared by 2 bases and J by 5 bases, with 3 bases of the junction left unmatched. The CDR3 protein is CASSPGTGRTEAFF. The CDR3 bases are TGTGCCAGCTCACCAGGGACAGGGAGGACTGAAGCTTTCTTT.

The gene calls are TRBV30 and TRBJ1-4; TRBD1 matches 9 bases. There are 19 residues in the CDR3. Germline V gene data show CDR1 as GTSNPN and CDR2 as SVGIG (reference sequence). Trimming took 0 bases from V and 3 from J; bases not matched to a gene: 14. In nucleotides, the CDR3 is TGTGCCTGGAGTGTTGGGACAGGGACAACTGTAGCGGCTAATGAAAAACTGTTTTTT. This encodes CAWSVGTGTTVAANEKLFF.

The J gene is TRBJ1-4, the V gene TRBV2; 8 nucleotides agree with TRBD1. V lost 5 bases and J lost 8; bases outside the gene matches: 7. This CDR3 contains 14 residues. Germline lookup yields CDR1 SNHLY and CDR2 FYNNEI. The CDR3 DNA follows: TGTGCCAGCAGTCGGGACAGGCGGTTCGAAAAACTGTTTTTT. The encoded protein is CASSRDRRFEKLFF.